This TCR beta chain was recovered during a study of post-analysis software for immune sequencing data. Across the study: Relapsing-remitting, secondary progressive and progressive-relapsing courses of multiple sclerosis were included. Study observations and caveats: When the samples were clustered directly with F measure, those that had been prepared in the same batch showed strong co-clustering. Five or six TRBV segments (TRBV5-6, TRBV5-1 and TRBV20-1 among them) occurred more frequently in patients than in controls. Controls' normalized Chao1 diversity significantly exceeded that of multiple sclerosis patients.

Libraries were made from TCR beta cDNA, and they carried unique molecular identifiers. TCRdb analysed the PCR reads with MiXCR anew, one entry per CDR3 protein. The sample includes hundreds of thousands of distinct CDR3 sequences, 59% of them seen just once. V shed 5 bases and J shed 4 bases, with 14 bases lying between them. The CDR3 covers 14 residues. With regard to this clonotype: The antigen remains undetermined.

The sequenced sample was blood. This clonotype was obtained from a girl aged 2-10 years with multiple sclerosis. The rearrangement joins TRBV12-3 or TRBV12-4 to TRBJ2-5, with D uncertain. CDR3 in DNA: TGTGCCAGCAGTCCCACCCCCATAGGAGAGACCCAGTACTTC. Amino acids: CASSPTPIGETQYF.